The 18 T cell receptor beta chains presented below share a single source sample, sequenced in a study of blood T cell repertoires in COVID-19. Using immunoSEQ multiplex PCR, the repertoire was profiled, and TCRdb retains in-frame clones only, with some absent. This table has about 150,000 clones, about 90% appearing once. The specimen sequenced was peripheral blood. The receptor source for this set is a man over 45 with acute or convalescent COVID-19.

V and J are TRBV6-5 and TRBJ1-2, with 9 nucleotides matching TRBD1. V shed 6 bases, J shed 4 bases, and the junction held 9 bases outside the gene matches. The CDR3 contains 15 residues. Germline V gene sequence: CDR1 MNHEY, CDR2 SVGAGI. The chain's CDR3 is CASSPRGQGSYGYTF. DNA for the CDR3: TGTGCCAGCAGCCCCCGGGGACAGGGCTCCTATGGCTACACCTTC.

The chain is built from TRBV6-2 or TRBV6-3 and TRBJ2-7; the D is unclear. The CDR3 totals 12 residues. The ends were cut back, 2 bases at V and 4 bases at J, with 6 bases in the middle. Germline CDR1 and CDR2: MNHEY and SVGEGT. The CDR3 region has the DNA TGTGCCAGCAGTTACCTCCTGTACGAGCAGTACTTC. It encodes CASSYLLYEQYF.

This chain connects TRBV4-1 to TRBJ1-2; D perhaps matches TRBD1 (5 bases). The CDR3 covers 17 residues. CDR1 MGHRA and CDR2 YSYEKL come from the germline V gene. The V end lost 8 bases, the J end lost 5 bases, and 27 bases lay between the germline ends. The CDR3 spells CASRDYDGTPNSYGYTF. CDR3 nucleotide sequence: TGCGCCAGCCGAGATTACGACGGGACTCCCAATAGTTATGGCTACACCTTC.

The chain links TRBV7-9 to TRBJ2-3; TRBD2 might be the D (6 bases). V was trimmed by 5 bases and J by 4 bases, leaving 13 bases between them. The germline V gene encodes CDR1 SEHNR and CDR2 FQNEAQ (reference sequence). The CDR3 spans 14 residues. The CDR3 here is CASSLGTAPDTQYF. In nucleotides, the CDR3 is TGTGCCAGCAGCCTCGGGACTGCTCCAGATACGCAGTATTTT.

The J gene is TRBJ2-7, the V gene TRBV11-2; a possible D gene is TRBD1 (6 bases). V lost 5 bases and J 2 bases, leaving 13 bases between the germline ends. This CDR3 region has 14 residues. The V gene's germline CDR1 is SGHAT and CDR2 FQNNGV. CDR3 DNA sequence: TGTGCCAGCAGCGCCGGGACAAGTACCTACGAGCAGTACTTC. It yields the protein CASSAGTSTYEQYF.

The chain combines TRBV19 with TRBJ2-6, with 7 bases lining up with TRBD1. The ends lost 6 bases at V and 0 bases at J; junction bases unmatched: 2. The CDR3 extends over 15 amino acids. Germline lookup yields CDR1 LNHDA and CDR2 SQIVND (reference sequence). The CDR3 DNA sequence: TGTGCCAGTAGCTCAGGGGGCTCTGGGGCCAACGTCCTGACTTTC. It translates to CASSSGGSGANVLTF. The whole variable domain, filled in from reference TRBV19 and TRBJ2-6, reads DGGITQSPKYLFRKEGQNVTLSCEQNLNHDAMYWYRQDPGQGLRLIYYSQIVNDFQKGDIAEGYSVSREKKESFPLTVTSAQKNPTAFYLCASSSGGSGANVLTFGAGSRLTVL.

The rearrangement uses TRBV10-3 and TRBJ2-7; D might be TRBD2 (6 bases). The germline gives CDR1 ENHRY, CDR2 SYGVKD. CDR3 length: 13 amino acids. The germline V and J ends were trimmed by 3 bases and 5 bases, with 11 bases remaining between them. This CDR3 is CAISDRESDEQYF. In nucleotides, the CDR3 is TGTGCCATCAGTGACCGGGAGTCCGACGAGCAGTACTTC.

This chain uses TRBV20-1 with TRBJ2-5, with D unclear. Germline V lookup: CDR1 DFQATT, CDR2 SNEGSKA (reference sequence). Trimming cost V 3 bases and J 5 bases, with 7 bases left between them. This CDR3 comprises 11 residues. The CDR3 DNA reads TGCAGTGCTAGGTCTGAGGAGACCCAGTACTTC. This gives the protein CSARSEETQYF.

The chain joins TRBV7-2 to TRBJ2-7, with D perhaps matching TRBD1 (6 bases). Trimming shortened V by 5 bases and J by 1 base, and 12 bases separated the two germline ends. CDR1 is SGHTA, CDR2 FQGNSA, per germline. The CDR3 covers 14 residues. The CDR3 protein is CASSTQGGSYEQYF. CDR3 nucleotide sequence: TGTGCCAGCAGCACACAGGGCGGGTCCTACGAGCAGTACTTC.

The CDR3 reads CSASPTPVLTF. In DNA form, the CDR3 reads TGCAGTGCTAGTCCCACACCCGTCCTGACTTTC. This chain joins TRBV20-1 and TRBJ2-6; D unresolved. Trimming shortened V by 3 bases and J by 12 bases, and 9 bases separated the two germline ends. This CDR3 is 11 amino acids long. Germline values: CDR1 DFQATT, CDR2 SNEGSKA (reference sequence).

In this sample, this clone turned up once. The chain has TRBV5-4 and TRBJ2-2; 7 bases line up with TRBD2. V lost 0 bases and J lost 2; bases outside the gene matches: 1. Germline loops: CDR1 SGHNT, CDR2 YYREEE (reference sequence). The CDR3 has 15 residues. CDR3 DNA: TGTGCCAGCAGCTTGGGCGGGAGTAACACCGGGGAGCTGTTTTTT. Encoded protein: CASSLGGSNTGELFF.

The rearrangement joins TRBV3-1 (or the pseudogene TRBV3-2) to TRBJ2-1; 16 bases are a match to TRBD2. Germline V gene data show CDR1 as LGHDT and CDR2 as YNNKEL (reference sequence). The CDR3 loop spans 20 amino acids. The trim removed 8 bases at V and 1 base at J, leaving 14 bases unmatched. For the CDR3, the DNA is TGTGCCAGCGGAGGGACTAGCGGGAGGGGGGTCGTTCGTTCCTACAATGAGCAGTTCTTC. The encoded protein is CASGGTSGRGVVRSYNEQFF.

The chain links TRBV7-2 to TRBJ2-5; 8 bases are a match to TRBD2. This CDR3 spans 17 amino acids. The germline V gene encodes CDR1 SGHTA and CDR2 FQGNSA. The junction had 12 bases not matched to a gene; V was cut back by 4 bases and J by 2 bases. CDR3 residues: CASSSNGRDYVQETQYF. The CDR3 coding sequence is TGTGCCAGCAGCTCCAACGGGAGGGACTACGTACAAGAGACCCAGTACTTC.

This sequence joins TRBV11-3 and TRBJ2-7; 9 bases align to TRBD1. In germline, CDR1 is SGHNT, CDR2 YENEEA. V gave up 3 bases and J gave up 0 bases; unmatched junction bases: 6. The CDR3 extends over 16 amino acids. CDR3 region: CASSFHGQGSSYEQYV. In DNA form, the CDR3 reads TGTGCCAGCAGCTTCCACGGACAGGGGAGCTCCTACGAGCAGTACGTC.

The chain has TRBV4-2 and TRBJ1-3, with no clear D. CDR3 size: 16 residues. V was cut by 4 bases and J by 3 bases, with 16 bases left in between. CDR1 LGHNA and CDR2 YNFKEQ come from the germline V gene. CDR3 amino acids: CASSPPGREIGNTIYF. CDR3 DNA: TGTGCCAGCAGCCCGCCGGGGAGGGAGATTGGAAACACCATATATTTT.

The rearrangement joins TRBV11-2 to TRBJ2-1; 13 bases map to TRBD2. The CDR3 length is 15 residues. The V and J ends lost 4 bases and 6 bases, in that order; junction bases with no gene match: 3. CDR1 and CDR2 (germline): SGHAT, FQNNGV. DNA of the CDR3: TGTGCCAGCAGCTCGGGACTAGCGGGGTTCAATGAGCAGTTCTTC. This codes for CASSSGLAGFNEQFF.

This chain connects TRBV9 to TRBJ2-7; 7 bases align to TRBD2. The trim removed 0 bases at V and 6 bases at J, leaving 12 bases unmatched. Per the germline V gene, CDR1 is SGDLS and CDR2 is YYNGEE. The CDR3 is made up of 16 amino acids. CDR3 sequence reads: CASSVGVGLVPFEQYF. The CDR3 nucleotides are TGTGCCAGCAGCGTAGGGGTCGGACTAGTTCCTTTCGAGCAGTACTTC.

CDR3 amino acids: CASSATNGGSEQYF. In DNA, the CDR3 is TGTGCCAGCAGTGCGACTAATGGGGGGAGCGAGCAGTACTTC. The chain is built from TRBV9 and TRBJ2-7; D perhaps matches TRBD2 (6 bases). V lost 5 bases, J lost 6 bases, and 18 bases lay in between. Germline CDR1 reads SGDLS; CDR2 reads YYNGEE. This CDR3 contains 14 residues.